Sequencing of this T cell receptor (beta chain) was carried out in a study of shared T cell receptors in the human thymus (dated by TCRdb to 2020 to 2023). With respect to the entire study: The study examined how the human thymus generates shared, self-reactive T-cell receptor alpha chains.

V was cut back by 0 bases and J by 0 bases, leaving a gap of 16 bases between them. CDR1 and CDR2 (SNHLY, FYNNEI) derive from the germline V gene. The CDR3 runs 18 residues from the cysteine to the phenylalanine. The sequence is cut down to CDR3 DNA, 54 bases in frame from base 1. The library relied on the immunoSEQ multiplex PCR assay. TCRdb took this table from immuneACCESS and kept in-frame rearrangements with V and J called. Such tables lack part of the clones; where checked against another copy, unresolved V genes explain under half of the gap, and the rest is unexplained. The sample contains about 610,000 clones, approximately 90% of them found a single time. The ten largest clones represent around 0.0099% of the sample. Of note for this clone: Its antigen is currently not known. No much larger clone exists at a distance of one base, and base qualities are not known.

A further study also used this sample, focusing on human thymus T cells. Taken from the second paper: In Finland, the donors were immunologically healthy infants who were having open corrective cardiac surgery for congenital heart defects. The thymus tissue came from surgical resects taken out during corrective cardiac surgery. Both the thymic and the peripheral blood repertoires appeared to show biased V and J gene segment usage. According to the related research, thymic TCR repertoires were highly overlapping among unrelated individuals. TCR alpha and beta repertoires from about 8 infant thymus samples and a few related peripheral blood samples were characterized in the study. The infant donors were roughly 7 to 244 days old, and the cohort included several males and two females. Thymocytes were mechanically released from the tissue and were stored as pellets of about 9.5-31 million cells at -70 degrees C. Genomic DNA was extracted from frozen cell pellets with a QIAsymphony instrument. The immunoSEQ multiplex PCR assay was used to amplify the TCRB and TCRAD loci from a standardized quantity of quality-controlled genomic DNA. Amplicons spanned the V(D)J region at a length sufficient to cover the CDR3 and identify V and J genes. Amplicon sequencing was performed on an Illumina platform through the commercial immunoSEQ service. Primer bias and sequencing errors were corrected using previously described methods, and TCRAD and TCRB definitions followed the IMGT database. The repertoires were analysed using immunoSEQ Analyzer 3.0 and VDJTools for basic statistics, V/J segment usage, diversity estimates, rarefaction and pairwise overlap. Diversity was estimated using the Chao1, ChaoE, Efron-Thisted, Shannon and inverse Simpson indices, and was also estimated on datasets down-sampled to the size of the smallest sample. For repertoire overlap, CDR3 nucleotide sequence, V gene and J gene had to match strictly, and clustering was done by Jaccard-based multidimensional scaling. On average, thymus samples yielded hundreds of thousands of unique TCRB clonotypes, whereas blood samples yielded some 92,000.

This TCR came from a boy under two years old with a congenital heart defect. Donor details come from another sample of the same person, matched by shared clones. Rearrangement joined TRBV2 to TRBJ2-3; 6 matching bases give a weak D call of TRBD2. The specimen sequenced was thymocytes. The CDR3 is CASSEAEVSGLSTDTQYF. In nucleotide form, the sequence is TGTGCCAGCAGTGAAGCAGAGGTTAGCGGCCTTAGCACAGATACGCAGTATTTT.